A single sample gave rise to the 19 T cell receptor beta chains below, sequenced in a study of radiotherapy plus CTLA-4 blockade in lung cancer. Sequencing was performed with immunoSEQ multiplex PCR; in TCRdb, only in-frame clones are kept and a portion is missing. The data show about 81,000 clones, more than 70% seen once. This specimen was peripheral blood, taken from a patient treated with radiotherapy plus ipilimumab. The receptors were gathered from a human donor with non-small cell lung cancer that progressed on radiotherapy plus ipilimumab.

This clone came up a few times. The CDR3 reads CASSPVATLSQETQYF. The CDR3 region has the DNA TGTGCCAGTAGTCCCGTCGCTACGCTATCCCAAGAGACCCAGTACTTC. This sequence joins TRBV19 and TRBJ2-5; D is unresolved. The germline V gene has CDR1 LNHDA and CDR2 SQIVND (reference sequence). The CDR3 is 16 amino acids. V gave up 5 bases and J gave up 1 base, with 17 bases separating them.

The rearrangement uses TRBV7-2 and TRBJ1-1; 8 bases map to TRBD1. Unmatched junction bases numbered 5, after V lost 2 bases and J lost 6 bases. Germline CDR1 and CDR2: SGHTA and FQGNSA. The CDR3 loop spans 14 amino acids. The CDR3 is CASSLMTGVAEAFF. The CDR3 DNA reads TGTGCCAGCAGCTTAATGACAGGGGTGGCTGAAGCTTTCTTT.

The chain combines TRBV11-1 with TRBJ2-5; D gene ambiguous. V shed 5 bases and J shed 4 bases, with 8 bases lying between them. This CDR3 is built from 12 residues. Germline assignment: CDR1 SGHAT and CDR2 FQDESV (reference sequence). This CDR3 reads CASSALGETQYF. The CDR3 DNA reads as TGTGCCAGCAGCGCCCTGGGAGAGACCCAGTACTTC.

The gene calls are TRBV2 and TRBJ2-2, with D maybe TRBD1 (6 bases). Trimming removed 5 bases from V and 4 bases from J, with 17 bases in between. Germline V gives CDR1 SNHLY, CDR2 FYNNEI. The CDR3 totals 16 residues. CDR3 bases: TGTGCCAGCAGTCACGACAGGTTCCCCCGCACCGGGGAGCTGTTTTTT. Translated, it gives CASSHDRFPRTGELFF.

V and J are TRBV7-9 and TRBJ1-2; no firm D call. Germline V CDR1 and CDR2: SEHNR, FQNEAQ (reference sequence). V gave up 5 bases and J gave up 2 bases, with 9 bases separating them. CDR3 length equals 13 residues. CDR3 loop: CASSPMANYGYTF. The CDR3 nucleotides read TGTGCCAGCAGCCCCATGGCAAACTATGGCTACACCTTC.

The V and J genes are TRBV5-4 and TRBJ1-1; 9 nucleotides line up with TRBD1. From germline, CDR1 is SGHNT and CDR2 YYREEE (reference sequence). The CDR3 covers 13 residues. J was trimmed by 5 bases and V by 7 bases; bases with no gene match: 6. The DNA of the CDR3 is TGTGCCAGCCGGGGGGGACAGGGAACTGAAGCTTTCTTT. It specifies CASRGGQGTEAFF.

This chain links TRBV5-6 with TRBJ2-2; the D gene is possibly TRBD2 (7 bases). Germline lookup yields CDR1 SGHDT and CDR2 YYEEEE. CDR3 length: 15 amino acids. Trimming stripped 2 bases from V and 6 bases from J, with 14 bases between. CDR3 coding DNA: TGTGCCAGCAGCTTCGGGGGGCCTCTTCCCGGGGAGCTGTTTTTT. Protein product: CASSFGGPLPGELFF.

The V and J genes are TRBV5-6 and TRBJ2-7; 7 positions match TRBD1. The V segment lost 4 bases and the J segment 5 bases; nucleotides outside the gene matches: 9. The CDR3 sequence is 14 residues long. CDR1 is SGHDT, CDR2 YYEEEE, per germline. In DNA, the CDR3 is TGTGCCAGCAGCCCCGGGACAGCGGCCCACGAGCAGTACTTC. This codes for CASSPGTAAHEQYF.

Points on this clone: At one of its ends the junction is not consistent with the germline gene, which may arise from a read error. The rearrangement uses TRBV19 and TRBJ1-2; D is undetermined. This CDR3 contains 12 residues. Germline-derived CDR1 and CDR2 are LNHDA and SQIVND (reference sequence). The CDR3 bases are TGTGCCGGTAGTATCGTCTCTTATGGCTACACCTTC. The encoded protein is CAGSIVSYGYTF.

This chain joins TRBV28 and TRBJ1-4; D perhaps matches TRBD1 (6 bases). Germline V gene lookup returns CDR1 MDHEN and CDR2 SYDVKM. The V and J ends lost 3 bases and 1 base respectively, with 12 bases between them. This CDR3 has 16 amino acids. CDR3: CASSFWTGQTNEKLFF. DNA for the CDR3: TGTGCCAGCAGTTTCTGGACGGGACAAACTAATGAAAAACTGTTTTTT.

The chain has TRBV13 and TRBJ1-2, with 8 bases fitting TRBD1. Germline lookup yields CDR1 PRHDT and CDR2 FYEKMQ (reference sequence). Trimming took 3 bases from V and 2 from J; bases not matched to a gene: 2. CDR3 length: 14 residues. The CDR3 DNA reads TGTGCCAGCAGCTTCGGACAGGGAAACTATGGCTACACCTTC. This codes for CASSFGQGNYGYTF.

This chain links TRBV29-1 with TRBJ2-1, with TRBD2 identical over 8 bases. The CDR3 runs to 17 residues. The J segment lost 1 base and the V segment lost 2 bases, leaving 10 bases of the junction unmatched. The V gene's germline CDR1 is SQVTM and CDR2 ANQGSEA. The DNA for the CDR3 is TGCAGCGTTGAACAGGGGAGACTAGCGTCATCCTACAATGAGCAGTTCTTC. Amino acids: CSVEQGRLASSYNEQFF.

The J gene is TRBJ2-3, the V gene TRBV15; D call uncertain. CDR1 is LNHNV and CDR2 is YYDKDF in the germline V gene (reference sequence). This CDR3 is built from 13 residues. Trimming took 3 bases from V and 5 from J, leaving 9 bases between them. CDR3 in DNA: TGTGCCACCAGCAGGCAAATGGGAGATACGCAGTATTTT. It specifies CATSRQMGDTQYF.

The chain uses TRBV10-3 and TRBJ2-6; TRBD1 or TRBD2 may be the D gene (6 bases each). Trimming took off 2 bases at V and 4 bases at J, with 12 bases between the two ends. CDR1 ENHRY and CDR2 SYGVKD come from the germline V gene. This CDR3 spans 16 amino acids. The DNA of the CDR3 is TGTGCCATCAGTGAGGTTGGGGGGCTCGGGGCCAACGTCCTGACTTTC. It translates to CAISEVGGLGANVLTF.

The chain couples TRBV28 to TRBJ1-5; 7 bases are shared with TRBD1. The CDR3 runs 16 residues. The germline gives CDR1 MDHEN, CDR2 SYDVKM. After removal of 3 bases from V and 0 bases from J, the junction contained 5 bases not matched to a gene. Here the CDR3 DNA reads TGTGCCAGCAGTTTTGAGACAGGGAATAGCAATCAGCCCCAGCATTTT. It codes for CASSFETGNSNQPQHF.

This clone turned up a few times. V is TRBV4-1 and J is TRBJ1-5; D remains unclear. The CDR3 runs to 13 residues. The V end lost 5 bases, the J end lost 0 bases, and 5 bases lay between the germline ends. CDR1 MGHRA and CDR2 YSYEKL come from the germline V gene. Here the CDR3 reads CASSANSNQPQHF. CDR3 DNA sequence: TGCGCCAGCAGCGCGAATAGCAATCAGCCCCAGCATTTT.

The chain couples TRBV19 to TRBJ2-3; TRBD1 aligns across 9 bases. Germline CDR1 reads LNHDA; CDR2 reads SQIVND (reference sequence). The trim removed 5 bases at V and 1 base at J, leaving 7 bases unmatched. The CDR3 is made up of 16 amino acids. CDR3 amino acids: CASSLDRGDGTDTQYF. CDR3 bases: TGTGCCAGTAGTTTGGACAGGGGTGATGGCACAGATACGCAGTATTTT.

The chain is built from TRBV10-1 and TRBJ2-5; weak D call: TRBD2 (7 bases). The germline V and J ends were trimmed by 0 bases and 5 bases, with 19 bases remaining between them. This CDR3 spans 17 amino acids. Germline V gene sequence: CDR1 WNHNN, CDR2 SYGVQD (reference sequence). CDR3 coding DNA: TGCGCCAGCAGTGAGTCGGGGGGCGGGAGCGGCGGGGAGACCCAGTACTTC. It yields the protein CASSESGGGSGGETQYF.

This chain uses TRBV19 with TRBJ2-4; no reliable D call. Trimming took 5 bases from V and 0 from J, leaving 17 bases between them. CDR3 length equals 17 residues. In germline, CDR1 is LNHDA, CDR2 SQIVND (reference sequence). This CDR3 reads CASSPLWQNLAKNIQYF. In DNA, the CDR3 is TGTGCCAGTAGTCCGCTATGGCAGAACTTAGCCAAAAACATTCAGTACTTC.